This T cell receptor (beta chain) was sequenced in a study of T cell repertoires in ileal Crohn's disease. Germline V gene lookup returns CDR1 MDHEN and CDR2 SYDVKM. The CDR3 spans 16 residues. V lost 5 bases, J lost 1 base, and 14 bases lay in between. Per sample, roughly 0.5 micrograms of biopsy DNA were TCRB immunosequenced. Data came from immunoSEQ multiplex PCR; TCRdb stores just in-frame clones and leaves some out. This table has about 8,200 clones, approximately 96% appearing once. The chain uses TRBV28 and TRBJ2-2; D possibly corresponds to TRBD2 (7 bases). Sequencing used ileal tissue. The clonotype originates from an adult with Crohn's disease. The chain's CDR3 is CASSEPRGGNTGELFF. CDR3 DNA sequence: TGTGCCAGCAGTGAGCCAAGGGGGGGGAACACCGGGGAGCTGTTTTTT.